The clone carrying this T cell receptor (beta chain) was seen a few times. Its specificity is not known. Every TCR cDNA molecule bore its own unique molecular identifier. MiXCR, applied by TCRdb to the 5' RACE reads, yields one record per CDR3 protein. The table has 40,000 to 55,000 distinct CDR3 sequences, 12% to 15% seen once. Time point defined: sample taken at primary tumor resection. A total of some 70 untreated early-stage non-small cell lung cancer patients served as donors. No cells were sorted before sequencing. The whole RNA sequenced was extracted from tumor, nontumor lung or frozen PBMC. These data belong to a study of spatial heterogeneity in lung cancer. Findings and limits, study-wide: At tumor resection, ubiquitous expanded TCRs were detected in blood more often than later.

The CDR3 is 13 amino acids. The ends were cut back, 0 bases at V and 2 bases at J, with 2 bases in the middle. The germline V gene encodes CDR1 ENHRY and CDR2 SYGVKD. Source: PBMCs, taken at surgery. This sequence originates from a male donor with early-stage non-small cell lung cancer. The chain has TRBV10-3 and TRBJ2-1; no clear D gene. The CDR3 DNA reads TGTGCCATCAGTGAGTCGGCCTACAATGAGCAGTTCTTC. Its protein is CAISESAYNEQFF.